These T cell receptor beta chains were read from a single sample in a study of T cell repertoires in cytomegalovirus infection. No antigen has been identified for these receptors. TCRdb re-analysed the reads in MiXCR, keeping a single row per CDR3 protein. The table lists roughly 310,000 distinct CDR3 sequences, about 28% of them singletons. The material sequenced was cultured PBMCs, taken from culture after CMV antigen stimulation. These TCRs come from a human donor in good health (CMV status not recorded). Some clones in this sample may be carry-over from other donors' samples. The CDR3 runs from the conserved cysteine through the conserved F or W. D genes are given only for firm matches. Clone size is stated in some rows and not others, as once, few, many or a class when expanded.

TRBD2 | TRBJ2-7 | TRBV6-6 | - | CASRSTSGDLYEQYF | TGTGCCAGCAGGTCGACTAGCGGGGATCTCTACGAGCAGTACTTC
- | TRBJ1-1 | TRBV7-2 | many | CASSLVRQNTEAFF | TGTGCCAGCAGCTTAGTACGGCAAAACACTGAAGCTTTCTTT
- | TRBJ2-3 | TRBV12-3/TRBV12-4 | - | CASSFPGDTQYF | TGTGCCAGCAGTTTTCCCGGAGATACGCAGTATTTT
TRBD2 | TRBJ2-7 | TRBV27 | - | CASSFGEGYEQYF | TGTGCCAGCAGTTTTGGGGAGGGCTACGAGCAGTACTTC
- | TRBJ2-1 | TRBV10-3 | few | CAISGGDNEQFF | TGTGCCATCAGTGGGGGTGACAATGAGCAGTTCTTC
TRBD1 | TRBJ1-5 | TRBV6-1 | few | CATTQTGGWLLRQPQHF | TGTGCCACCACTCAGACAGGGGGCTGGTTATTGCGTCAGCCCCAGCATTTT
- | TRBJ1-4 | TRBV12-5 | - | CASAPADVATNEKLFF | TGTGCTAGTGCCCCCGCGGACGTAGCAACTAATGAAAAACTGTTTTTT
- | TRBJ1-2 | TRBV15 | - | CATSRDSGSIYGYTF | TGTGCCACCAGCAGAGATTCCGGGAGCATCTATGGCTACACCTTC
TRBD1 | TRBJ2-2 | TRBV9 | few | CASSVLGGQGANTGELFF | TGTGCCAGCAGCGTCCTGGGCGGACAGGGGGCGAACACCGGGGAGCTGTTTTTT
- | TRBJ2-7 | TRBV7-8 | few | CASSSQSSSYEQYF | TGTGCCAGCAGCTCGCAGTCGAGCTCCTACGAGCAGTACTTC
- | TRBJ1-5 | TRBV11-3 | many | CASSPRWARDLCNQPQHF | TGTGCCAGCAGCCCTCGGTGGGCCCGGGACCTATGCAATCAGCCCCAGCATTTT
TRBD1 | TRBJ2-7 | TRBV5-4 | - | CASSLAGTGVGYEQYF | TGTGCCAGCAGCTTGGCCGGGACAGGGGTCGGCTACGAGCAGTACTTC
TRBD1 | TRBJ1-2 | TRBV6-5 | few | CASSSLGTGHYGYTF | TGTGCCAGCAGTTCGCTTGGGACAGGGCACTATGGCTACACCTTC